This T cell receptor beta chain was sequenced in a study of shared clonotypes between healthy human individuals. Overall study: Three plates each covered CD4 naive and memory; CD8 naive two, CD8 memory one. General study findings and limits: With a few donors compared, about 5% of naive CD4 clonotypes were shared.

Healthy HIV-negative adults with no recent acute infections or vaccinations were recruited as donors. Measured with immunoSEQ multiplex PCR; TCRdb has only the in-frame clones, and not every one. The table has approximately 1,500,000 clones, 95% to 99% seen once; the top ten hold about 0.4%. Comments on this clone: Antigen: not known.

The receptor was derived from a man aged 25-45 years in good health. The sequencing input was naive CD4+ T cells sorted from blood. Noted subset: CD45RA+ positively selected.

This CDR3 is CASSRGNRGNYGYTF. CDR3 sequence (DNA): TGTGCCAGCAGCAGAGGGAACAGGGGTAACTATGGCTACACCTTC. V usage is TRBV7-9 and J usage is TRBJ1-2; 7 nucleotides agree with TRBD1. Germline CDR1 reads SEHNR; CDR2 reads FQNEAQ (reference sequence). The CDR3 is 15 amino acids. J was trimmed by 1 base and V by 5 bases; bases with no gene match: 7.